This T cell receptor (beta chain) was identified in a study of blood T cell repertoires in COVID-19. As for the study in general: Samples of COVID-19 (acute and convalescent) were obtained from the United States, Italy and Spain. PBMCs, B-cell-depleted T cells, or T cells were the source of the cDNA or gDNA that made up the material.

A note on this clone: One junction end disagrees with the germline gene, perhaps due to a read error.

Original handling: Amplification from reference gene primers served as the basis for estimated nucleated cell counts. Only in-frame clones appear in the TCRdb table, and some are missing; sequencing was by immunoSEQ multiplex PCR. That table is the source of V, J and clone size, and D and trimming were worked out from the DNA. The repertoire includes 70,000 to 100,000 clones, 60% to 80% of them detected once, and about 4.2% sits in the top ten. The sequencing sample was made of peripheral blood. The receptor was derived from a woman aged 45-65 years with acute or convalescent COVID-19.

The CDR3 DNA is TGTGCCAGTAGTAGAACTGGGGCTAGCGGGGGAGTTGCAGATATGCAGTATTTT. It specifies CASSRTGASGGVADMQYF. The chain has TRBV19 and TRBJ2-3, with 10 bases fitting TRBD2. The CDR3 totals 18 residues. The germline V gene has CDR1 LNHDA and CDR2 SQIVND (reference sequence).